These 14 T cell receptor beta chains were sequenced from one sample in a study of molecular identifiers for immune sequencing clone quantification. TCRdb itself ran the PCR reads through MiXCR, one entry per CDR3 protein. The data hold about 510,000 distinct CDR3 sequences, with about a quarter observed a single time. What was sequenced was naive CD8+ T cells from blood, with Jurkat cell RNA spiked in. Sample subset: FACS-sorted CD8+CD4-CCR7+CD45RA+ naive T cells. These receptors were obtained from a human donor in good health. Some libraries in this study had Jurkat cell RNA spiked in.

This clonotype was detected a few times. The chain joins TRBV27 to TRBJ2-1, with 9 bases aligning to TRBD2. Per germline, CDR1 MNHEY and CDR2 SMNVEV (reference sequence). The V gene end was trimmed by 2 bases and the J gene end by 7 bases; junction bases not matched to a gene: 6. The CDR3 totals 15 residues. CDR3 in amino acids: CASSLILAGDNEQFF. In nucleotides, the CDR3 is TGTGCCAGCAGTTTAATATTAGCGGGGGATAATGAGCAGTTCTTC.

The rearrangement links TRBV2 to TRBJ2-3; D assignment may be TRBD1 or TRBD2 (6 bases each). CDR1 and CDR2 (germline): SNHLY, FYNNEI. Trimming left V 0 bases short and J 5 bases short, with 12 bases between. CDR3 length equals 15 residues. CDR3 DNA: TGTGCCAGCAGTGAAGCATGGGGGGCCCAAGATACGCAGTATTTT. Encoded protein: CASSEAWGAQDTQYF. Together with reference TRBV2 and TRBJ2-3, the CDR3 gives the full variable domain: EPEVTQTPSHQVTQMGQEVILRCVPISNHLYFYWYRQILGQKVEFLVSFYNNEISEKSEIFDDQFSVERPDGSNFTLKIRSTKLEDSAMYFCASSEAWGAQDTQYFGPGTRLTVL.

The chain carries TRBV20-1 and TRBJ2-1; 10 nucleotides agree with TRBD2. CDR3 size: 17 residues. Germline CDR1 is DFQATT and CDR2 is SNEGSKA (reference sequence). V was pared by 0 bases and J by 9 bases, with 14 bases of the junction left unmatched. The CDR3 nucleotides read TGCAGTGCTAGAGATCTAGTGACTAGCGGGCCATTCAGTGAGCAGTTCTTC. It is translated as CSARDLVTSGPFSEQFF.

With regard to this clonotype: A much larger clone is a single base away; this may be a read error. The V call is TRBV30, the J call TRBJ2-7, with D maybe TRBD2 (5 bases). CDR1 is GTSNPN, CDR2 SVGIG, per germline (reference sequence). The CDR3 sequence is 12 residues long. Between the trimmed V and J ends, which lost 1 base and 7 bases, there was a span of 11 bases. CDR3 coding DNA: TGTGCCTGGAGTGGTACGGGAAGTGAGCAGTACTTC. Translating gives CAWSGTGSEQYF. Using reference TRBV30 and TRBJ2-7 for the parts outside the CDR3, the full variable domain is SQTIHQWPATLVQPVGSPLSLECTVEGTSNPNLYWYRQAAGRGLQLLFYSVGIGQISSEVPQNLSASRPQDRQFILSSKKLLLSDSGFYLCAWSGTGSEQYFGPGTRLTVT.

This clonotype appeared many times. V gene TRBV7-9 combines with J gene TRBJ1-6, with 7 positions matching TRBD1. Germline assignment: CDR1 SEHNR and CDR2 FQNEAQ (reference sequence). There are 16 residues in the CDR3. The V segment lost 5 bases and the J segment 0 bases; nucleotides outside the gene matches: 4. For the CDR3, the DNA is TGTGCCAGCAGCAGTACAGGGGACTCCTATAATTCACCCCTCCACTTT. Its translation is CASSSTGDSYNSPLHF.

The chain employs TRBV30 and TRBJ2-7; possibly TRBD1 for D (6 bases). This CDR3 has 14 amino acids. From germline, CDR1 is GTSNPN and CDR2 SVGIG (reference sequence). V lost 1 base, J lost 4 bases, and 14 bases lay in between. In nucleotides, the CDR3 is TGTGCCTGGAGTGCGGTACAGGGTACTTACGAGCAGTACTTC. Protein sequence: CAWSAVQGTYEQYF.

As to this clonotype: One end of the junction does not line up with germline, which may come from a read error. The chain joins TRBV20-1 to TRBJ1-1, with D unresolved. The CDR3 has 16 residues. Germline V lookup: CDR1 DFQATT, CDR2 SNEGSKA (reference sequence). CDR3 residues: CSVRAPLGPSNTEAFF. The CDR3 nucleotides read TGCAGTGTTAGAGCCCCGTTAGGCCCTTCGAACACTGAAGCTTTCTTT.

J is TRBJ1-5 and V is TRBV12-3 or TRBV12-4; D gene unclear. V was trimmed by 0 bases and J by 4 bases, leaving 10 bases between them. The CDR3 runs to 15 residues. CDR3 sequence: CASSLAEEGNQPQHF. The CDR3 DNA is TGTGCCAGCAGTTTAGCCGAGGAAGGTAATCAGCCCCAGCATTTT.

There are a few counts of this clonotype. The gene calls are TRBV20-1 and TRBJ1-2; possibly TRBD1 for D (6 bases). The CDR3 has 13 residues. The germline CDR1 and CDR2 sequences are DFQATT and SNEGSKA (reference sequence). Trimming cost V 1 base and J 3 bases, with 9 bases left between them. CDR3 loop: CSARAGVYYGYTF. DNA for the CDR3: TGCAGTGCTAGAGCAGGGGTATACTATGGCTACACCTTC.

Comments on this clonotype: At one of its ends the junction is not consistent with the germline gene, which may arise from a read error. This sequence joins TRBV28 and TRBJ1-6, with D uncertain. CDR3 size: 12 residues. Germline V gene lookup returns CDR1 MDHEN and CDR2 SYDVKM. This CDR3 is CASSFGNSPLLF. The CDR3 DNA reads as TGTGCCAGCAGTTTCGGGAATTCACCCCTCCTCTTT.

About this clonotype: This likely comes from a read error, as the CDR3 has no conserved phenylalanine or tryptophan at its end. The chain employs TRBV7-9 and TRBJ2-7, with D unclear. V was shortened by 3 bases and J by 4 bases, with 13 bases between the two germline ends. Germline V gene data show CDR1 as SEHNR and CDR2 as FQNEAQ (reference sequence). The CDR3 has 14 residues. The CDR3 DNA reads TGTGCCAGCAGCTTTAGAGGAGAACCTTACGAGCAGTACCTC. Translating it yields CASSFRGEPYEQYL.

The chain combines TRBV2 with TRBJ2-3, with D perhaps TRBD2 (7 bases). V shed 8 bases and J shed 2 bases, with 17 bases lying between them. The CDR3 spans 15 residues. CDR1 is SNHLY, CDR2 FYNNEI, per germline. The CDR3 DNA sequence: TGTGCCAGCCGGGGGCGGGAGTGGTCCACAGATACGCAGTATTTT. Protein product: CASRGREWSTDTQYF. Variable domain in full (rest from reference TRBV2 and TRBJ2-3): EPEVTQTPSHQVTQMGQEVILRCVPISNHLYFYWYRQILGQKVEFLVSFYNNEISEKSEIFDDQFSVERPDGSNFTLKIRSTKLEDSAMYFCASRGREWSTDTQYFGPGTRLTVL.

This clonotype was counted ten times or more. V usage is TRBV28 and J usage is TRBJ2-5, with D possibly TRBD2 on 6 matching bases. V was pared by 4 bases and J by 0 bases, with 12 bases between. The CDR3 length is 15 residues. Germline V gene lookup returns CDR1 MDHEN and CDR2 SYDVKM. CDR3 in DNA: TGTGCCAGCAGTTCCTCCCGGGACTACCAAGAGACCCAGTACTTC. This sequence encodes CASSSSRDYQETQYF.

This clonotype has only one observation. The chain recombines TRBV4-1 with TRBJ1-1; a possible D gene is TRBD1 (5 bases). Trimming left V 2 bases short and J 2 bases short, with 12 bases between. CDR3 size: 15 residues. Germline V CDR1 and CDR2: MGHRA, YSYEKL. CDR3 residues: CASSQKAGFNTEAFF. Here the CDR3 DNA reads TGCGCCAGCAGCCAAAAGGCAGGGTTTAACACTGAAGCTTTCTTT.